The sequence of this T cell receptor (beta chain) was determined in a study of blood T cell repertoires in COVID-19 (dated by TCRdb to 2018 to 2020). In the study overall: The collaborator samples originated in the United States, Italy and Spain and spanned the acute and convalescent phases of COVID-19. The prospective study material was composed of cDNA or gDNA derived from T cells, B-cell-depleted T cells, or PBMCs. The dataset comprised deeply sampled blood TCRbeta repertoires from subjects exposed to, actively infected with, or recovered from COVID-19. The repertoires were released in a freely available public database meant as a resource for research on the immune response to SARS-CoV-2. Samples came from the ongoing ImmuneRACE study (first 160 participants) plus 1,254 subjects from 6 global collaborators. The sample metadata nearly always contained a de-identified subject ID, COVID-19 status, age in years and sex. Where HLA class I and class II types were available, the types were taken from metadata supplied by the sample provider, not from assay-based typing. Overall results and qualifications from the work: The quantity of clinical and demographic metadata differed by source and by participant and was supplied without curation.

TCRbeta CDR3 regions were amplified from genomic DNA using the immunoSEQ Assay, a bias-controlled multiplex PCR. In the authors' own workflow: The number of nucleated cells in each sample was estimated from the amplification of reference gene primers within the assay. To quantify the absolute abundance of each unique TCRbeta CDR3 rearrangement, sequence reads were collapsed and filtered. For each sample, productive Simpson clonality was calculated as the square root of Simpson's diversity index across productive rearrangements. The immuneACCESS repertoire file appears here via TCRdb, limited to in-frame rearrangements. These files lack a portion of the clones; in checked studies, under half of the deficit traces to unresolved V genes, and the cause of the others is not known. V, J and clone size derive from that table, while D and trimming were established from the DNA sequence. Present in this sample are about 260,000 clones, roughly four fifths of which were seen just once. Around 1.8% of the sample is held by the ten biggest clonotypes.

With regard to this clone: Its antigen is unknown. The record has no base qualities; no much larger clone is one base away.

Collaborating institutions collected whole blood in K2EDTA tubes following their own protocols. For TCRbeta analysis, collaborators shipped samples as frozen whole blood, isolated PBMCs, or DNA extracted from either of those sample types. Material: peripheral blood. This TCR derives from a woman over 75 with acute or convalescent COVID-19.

The bases are TGTGCCAGCAGCATTACACGGAACACTGAAGCTTTCTTT. Its translation is CASSITRNTEAFF. Here the chain combines TRBV9 and TRBJ1-1; the D gene is unclear. The CDR3 holds 13 amino acids from the cysteine to the phenylalanine. Only the CDR3 DNA stays, 39 bases, in frame from base 1. CDR1 and CDR2, per the germline V gene, are SGDLS and YYNGEE. V is reduced by 4 bases and J by 1 base, leaving a spacing of 8 bases between them.